This record looks at one TCR beta chain sequence and its context. This sample is part of a study of blood T cell repertoires in COVID-19. Across the whole study: Acute and convalescent COVID-19 specimens originated in the United States, Italy and Spain. In each case, the material was cDNA or gDNA derived from T cells, B-cell-depleted T cells, or PBMCs.

In the study's own analysis: Amplification of reference gene primers was used by the study to estimate nucleated cell counts. Here immunoSEQ multiplex PCR was the method, and the copy in TCRdb shows in-frame clones only, minus some. That table furnishes V, J and clone size, whereas the DNA furnished D and trimming. Here the sample spans approximately 170,000 clones, approximately 79% being singletons. The germline gives CDR1 GTSNPN, CDR2 SVGIG (reference sequence). The CDR3 spans 15 residues. V was clipped by 0 bases and J by 2 bases, with 10 bases between them. The sequenced sample consisted of peripheral blood. The chain links TRBV30 to TRBJ2-2; maybe TRBD2 (5 bases). This clonotype was obtained from a woman between 50 and 59 years old with acute or convalescent COVID-19. The CDR3 spells CAWSVQRTNTGELFF. DNA of the CDR3: TGTGCCTGGAGTGTACAGCGGACCAACACCGGGGAGCTGTTTTTT.